The 16 T cell receptor beta chains below come from one sample, sequenced in a study of early T cells in non-severe SARS-CoV-2 infection. TCRdb reprocessed the 5' RACE reads with MiXCR, giving one entry per CDR3 protein. The profile shows about 100,000 distinct CDR3 sequences, around 13% of them singletons. The sequencing sample was made of whole blood. Every receptor here comes from an adult who was a healthcare worker with PCR-confirmed SARS-CoV-2 infection or an uninfected control (not recorded which).

Worth noting for this clonotype: A much larger clone lies a single base off, so this may be a read error. The chain couples TRBV4-2 to TRBJ2-3, with TRBD2 identical over 8 bases. V dropped 6 bases and J dropped 4; count of bases not matched to a gene: 18. Germline V gene sequence: CDR1 LGHNA, CDR2 YNFKEQ. The CDR3 is 18 residues long. CDR3 amino acids: CASRPGGGTSLRSDTQYF. CDR3 nucleotide sequence: TGTGCCAGCAGGCCTGGCGGGGGGACAAGCTTACGCTCAGATACGCAGTATTTT.

In this sample, this clonotype turned up many times. CDR3 DNA: TGCGCCAGCAGCTTGTCCGGGGGAGGAGAGACCCAGTACTTC. This sequence encodes CASSLSGGGETQYF. The chain recombines TRBV5-1 with TRBJ2-5; D is perhaps TRBD2 (6 bases). The CDR3 length is 14 residues. Trimming cost V 1 base and J 4 bases, with 11 bases left between them. Germline assignment: CDR1 SGHRS and CDR2 YFSETQ.

This clonotype was observed a handful of times. The rearrangement uses TRBV28 and TRBJ2-7; TRBD1 matches 10 bases. Trimming removed 4 bases from V and 5 bases from J; junction bases left unmatched: 11. There are 16 residues in the CDR3. The germline gives CDR1 MDHEN, CDR2 SYDVKM. The CDR3 reads CASSYAKGTGVHEQYF. CDR3 nucleotides: TGTGCCAGCAGTTACGCTAAGGGGACAGGGGTCCACGAGCAGTACTTC.

This clonotype was picked up a small number of times. The chain is built from TRBV7-2 and TRBJ2-7; 10 positions match TRBD1. The germline V gene has CDR1 SGHTA and CDR2 FQGNSA. V trimming: 2 bases; J trimming: 6 bases; junction bases outside the gene matches: 7. The CDR3 consists of 15 residues. The CDR3 sequence: CASSLWGTGVGEQYF. CDR3 sequence (DNA): TGTGCCAGCAGCTTATGGGGGACAGGGGTCGGCGAGCAGTACTTC.

The J gene is TRBJ1-2, the V gene TRBV9, with TRBD1 identical over 9 bases. Germline V lookup: CDR1 SGDLS, CDR2 YYNGEE. The CDR3 runs to 14 residues. V trimming: 9 bases; J trimming: 8 bases; junction bases outside the gene matches: 14. CDR3 loop: CATTPGTGTGGYTF. Written as DNA, the CDR3 is TGTGCCACCACTCCCGGGACAGGGACCGGCGGCTACACCTTC.

This clonotype was counted ten times or more. V is TRBV25-1 and J is TRBJ1-4, with a weak D call TRBD1 (6 bases). Trimming stripped 1 base from V and 4 bases from J, with 25 bases between. This CDR3 region has 20 residues. CDR1 MGHDK and CDR2 SYGVNS come from the germline V gene. This chain's CDR3 is CASSEWTVLNPSELNEKLFF. The CDR3 bases are TGTGCCAGCAGTGAATGGACAGTCCTGAATCCTTCCGAACTTAATGAAAAACTGTTTTTT.

This clonotype occurred many times. The V gene is TRBV6-6, the J gene TRBJ1-5, with D maybe TRBD1 (6 bases). The CDR3 sequence is 15 residues long. The ends were cut back, 1 base at V and 7 bases at J, with 14 bases in the middle. Germline V gene lookup returns CDR1 MNHNY and CDR2 SVGAGI (reference sequence). CDR3 bases: TGTGCCAGCAGTTACTTCGGACAGATCGGGCAGCCCCAGCATTTT. Protein sequence: CASSYFGQIGQPQHF.

This clonotype was picked up a small number of times. Germline is not matched at one junction end, which may reflect a read error. The J gene is TRBJ1-3, the V gene TRBV12-3 or TRBV12-4, with a tentative D call TRBD1 (5 bases). The CDR3 has 17 amino acids. In DNA, the CDR3 is TGTGCCAGCAGTTTCGATTGGGGGGGAAGGTCTGAAAACACCATATATTTT. Protein product: CASSFDWGGRSENTIYF.

This clonotype was observed a handful of times. The gene calls are TRBV6-5 and TRBJ1-6; possibly TRBD1 for D (5 bases). Germline V lookup: CDR1 MNHEY, CDR2 SVGAGI. The CDR3 consists of 14 residues. The ends were cut back, 4 bases at V and 7 bases at J, with 11 bases in the middle. CDR3: CASSSQVTNSPLHF. DNA of the CDR3: TGTGCCAGCAGTTCACAGGTGACGAATTCACCCCTCCACTTT.

The chain uses TRBV5-1 and TRBJ2-3, with 8 positions matching TRBD1. Germline-derived CDR1 and CDR2 are SGHRS and YFSETQ. V was clipped by 1 base and J by 0 bases; unmatched bases: 7. The CDR3 spans 17 residues. As DNA, the CDR3 is TGCGCCAGCAGCTTGTCAGGGGGCAACCCTAGCACAGATACGCAGTATTTT. This gives the protein CASSLSGGNPSTDTQYF.

The chain recombines TRBV29-1 with TRBJ2-7; weak D call: TRBD2 (6 bases). Germline values: CDR1 SQVTM, CDR2 ANQGSEA. V lost 6 bases and J 0 bases, leaving 15 bases between the germline ends. The CDR3 consists of 14 residues. DNA of the CDR3: TGCAGCGTAGCTCGGGGGACGAGCTCCTACGAGCAGTACTTC. Translation: CSVARGTSSYEQYF.

This clonotype appeared a few times. This chain connects TRBV5-4 to TRBJ2-3; 7 positions match TRBD2. The germline gives CDR1 SGHNT, CDR2 YYREEE (reference sequence). V shed 1 base, J shed 3 bases, and the junction held 2 bases outside the gene matches. This CDR3 spans 14 amino acids. The CDR3 coding sequence is TGTGCCAGCAGCTTGTACGGGGGGACAGATACGCAGTATTTT. This translates into CASSLYGGTDTQYF.

V and J are TRBV11-2 and TRBJ2-7; TRBD1 aligns across 10 bases. After removal of 0 bases from V and 2 bases from J, the junction contained 1 base not matched to a gene. The V gene's germline CDR1 is SGHAT and CDR2 FQNNGV. This CDR3 contains 15 residues. The CDR3, as DNA: TGTGCCAGCAGCTTAGAGGGGACAGGGGCCTACGAGCAGTACTTC. It yields the protein CASSLEGTGAYEQYF.

CDR3 sequence (DNA): TGTGCCAGCAGCTTAGGTGCCGGGACAAGGGCCTTCTATGGCTACACCTTC. The encoded protein is CASSLGAGTRAFYGYTF. The rearrangement joins TRBV7-6 to TRBJ1-2; TRBD1 might be the D (6 bases). Trimming stripped 1 base from V and 4 bases from J, with 19 bases between. CDR1 SGHVS and CDR2 FNYEAQ come from the germline V gene. The CDR3 totals 17 residues.

The chain is built from TRBV15 and TRBJ1-2; D perhaps matches TRBD1 (6 bases). Germline assignment: CDR1 LNHNV and CDR2 YYDKDF (reference sequence). The CDR3 is 15 amino acids. V shed 0 bases and J shed 5 bases, with 13 bases lying between them. The DNA of the CDR3 is TGTGCCACCAGCAGAGACGAGAAGACAGGTTATGGCTACACCTTC. It yields the protein CATSRDEKTGYGYTF.

With regard to this clonotype: This may be a read error, as it is one base from a much larger clone. This sequence joins TRBV29-1 and TRBJ1-2; D remains ambiguous. Germline V gene sequence: CDR1 SQVTM, CDR2 ANQGSEA. There are 11 residues in the CDR3. Trimming left V 1 base short and J 3 bases short, with 3 bases between. The DNA for the CDR3 is TGCAGCGTTGAAGGGCACTATGGCTACACCTTC. This sequence encodes CSVEGHYGYTF.